Listed below are T cell receptor beta chains from one sample, sequenced in a study of cytomegalovirus exposure and HLA in healthy donors. Profiling relied on immunoSEQ multiplex PCR, and the TCRdb table lists in-frame clones only, not all of them. The table shows about 170,000 clones, with around four fifths occurring only once. Sequencing was done on a sample of PBMCs. Source of these receptors: a woman aged 45-60 years in good health and CMV-seropositive. Both conserved end residues are trimmed from each CDR3. A row's size may be missing; if present it is once, few, many or a size class.

v_call,clone_size,cdr3_aa
TRBV28,-,ASSSGQTVYGYT
TRBV6-1,-,ASSVRTGTYEQY
TRBV5-1,once,ASSAESPGAF
TRBV2,-,ASLGGGTYEQY
TRBV4-2,once,ASSRGGMETQY
TRBV14,few,ASSHTGAIRFGELF
TRBV14,-,ASSQLTGGADGYT
TRBV5-6,-,ASWRVEGARVNTEAF
TRBV29-1,-,SSRDTVYDEQF
TRBV4-3,-,ASRRRVYNQPQH
TRBV9,-,ASSVVPGRWETQY
TRBV21-1,-,ARSGVLTGELF
TRBV4-3,-,ASSQGPTGHEQF
TRBV7-8,-,ASSLFQGSGYT
TRBV25-1,-,ASSRVGSYEQY
TRBV2,-,ASSEALPSGRVWNEQF
TRBV29-1,-,SVAPPGQGAYWSVNTEAF
TRBV6-5,-,ASSLTSRDNEQF
TRBV7-9,once,SSHTTGGGIYGYT
TRBV30,-,AWSHSDRGWNTEAF
TRBV7-2,-,ASSFPEQGTHEQY
TRBV14,few,ASSSLRTDTQY
TRBV13,-,ASSLTASGNTIY
TRBV5-4,-,ASSAGGGTEAF
TRBV5-1,-,ASTRGTSGANVLT
TRBV11-3,-,ASSLDSGRGDNEQF
TRBV4-2,-,ASSVSGRMETQY
TRBV11-1,-,ASSPPNSFEQY
TRBV7-8,-,ASRRTVTGELF
TRBV28,-,ASSVGRGFSSNEKLF
TRBV5-1,-,ASRRVVTDTGELF
TRBV7-2,-,ASTPGLYNEQF
TRBV2,-,ASSELAGWDPDTQY
TRBV27,-,ASSPSTGGSGELF
TRBV5-6,few,ASSHRREGYT
TRBV7-9,few,ASSLRSPDSNYGYT